This T cell receptor beta chain was captured in a study of chemoradiotherapy in HPV16-positive cancers. Whole-study results and caveats: Candidate HPV-specific clones and E7-related TCR motifs grew in tumor during treatment.

Repertoires were sampled repeatedly during chemoradiotherapy. Libraries were prepared by immunoSEQ multiplex PCR; TCRdb keeps only in-frame clonotypes and omits some of them. The sample comprises about 2,600 clones, 89% of which are singletons, and approximately 6% rests with the top ten. A remark on this clone: Its specificity is not known.

Germline V gives CDR1 MNHNY, CDR2 SVGAGI (reference sequence). This CDR3 has 13 amino acids. V gave up 2 bases and J gave up 8 bases, with 12 bases separating them. The TCR was taken from a human donor with HPV-associated anogenital cancer. The sample here was tumor tissue, taken from a patient who underwent chemoradiotherapy. V gene TRBV6-6 combines with J gene TRBJ1-2; a weak D match, TRBD1 (5 bases). CDR3 sequence: CASSYPPQGGYTF. In DNA form, the CDR3 reads TGTGCCAGCAGTTACCCACCCCAGGGAGGCTACACCTTC.